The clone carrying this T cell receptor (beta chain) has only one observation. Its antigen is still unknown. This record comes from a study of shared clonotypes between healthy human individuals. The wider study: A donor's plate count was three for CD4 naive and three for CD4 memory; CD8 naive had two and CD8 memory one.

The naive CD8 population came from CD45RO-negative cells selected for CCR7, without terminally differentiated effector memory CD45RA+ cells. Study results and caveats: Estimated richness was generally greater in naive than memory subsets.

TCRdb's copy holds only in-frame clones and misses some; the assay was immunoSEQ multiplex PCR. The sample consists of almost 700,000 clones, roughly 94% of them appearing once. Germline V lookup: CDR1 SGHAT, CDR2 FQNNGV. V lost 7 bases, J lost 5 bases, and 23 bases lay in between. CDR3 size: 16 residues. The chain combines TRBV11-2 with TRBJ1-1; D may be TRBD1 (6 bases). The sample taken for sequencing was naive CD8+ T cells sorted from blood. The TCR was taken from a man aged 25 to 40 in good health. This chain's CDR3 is CASTMGAGSWRTEAFF. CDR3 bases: TGTGCCAGCACTATGGGGGCCGGTTCGTGGAGGACTGAAGCTTTCTTT.